The table lists the clone carrying this T cell receptor beta chain with a few counts. Its antigen is as yet unknown. This may arise from a read error, as a much more abundant clone is one base away. Whole-study findings and limits: Greatest tumor Treg TCR overlap was with tumor naive CD4+ cells.

The germline CDR1 and CDR2 sequences are MNHEY and SVGAGI. The CDR3 is made up of 11 amino acids. Semi-nested PCR with Nested Universal Primer A followed constant-region reverse priming of full-length variable regions. MiXCR was run by TCRdb on the 5' RACE reads, yielding one entry per CDR3 protein. Of about 23,000 distinct CDR3 sequences in the sample, 30% were seen once. The sample consisted of tumor-infiltrating naive CD4+ T cells sorted from the breast tumor. The subset denotes: naive CD4+ T cells, CD4+CD45RA+CD25-. This sequence originates from a female donor with breast cancer. This chain uses TRBV6-5 with TRBJ2-7; no firm D call. The CDR3 sequence is CASSFGIERYF. The CDR3 coding sequence is TGTGCCAGCAGTTTTGGGATCGAGCGGTACTTC.